The clone carrying this TCR beta chain was counted once. These data originate in a study of T cell responses to AZD1222 COVID-19 vaccine. The V gene's germline CDR1 is LNHDA and CDR2 SQIVND (reference sequence). The CDR3 has 13 amino acids. Between the trimmed V and J ends, which lost 4 bases and 6 bases, there was a span of 9 bases. TCRdb's table, derived via immunoSEQ multiplex PCR, lists solely in-frame clones and lacks some. The sample comprises tens of thousands of clones, roughly 90% of which are singletons, and about 12% rests with the top ten. The sample in question was peripheral blood, obtained 28 days after the second AZD1222 dose. The clonotype comes from an adult who received the AZD1222 COVID-19 vaccine. This chain uses TRBV19 with TRBJ2-2; TRBD1 might be the D (6 bases). The CDR3 DNA is TGTGCCAGTAGTACAGGGGATCCCGGGGAGCTGTTTTTT. Its protein product is CASSTGDPGELFF.